These 31 T cell receptor beta chains were all obtained from the same sample, sequenced in a study of T cell responses to AZD1222 COVID-19 vaccine. Assay used: immunoSEQ multiplex PCR; TCRdb lists only in-frame clones, some missing. The sample includes about 130,000 clones, about 90% of them seen just once. The sample was peripheral blood, taken on day 0 of AZD1222 vaccination. The receptors were sampled from an adult in good health.

This chain connects TRBV19 to TRBJ2-7; TRBD1 aligns across 7 bases. Germline CDR1 is LNHDA and CDR2 is SQIVND (reference sequence). The CDR3 covers 14 residues. After removal of 3 bases from V and 1 base from J, the junction contained 3 bases not matched to a gene. CDR3 in DNA: TGTGCCAGTAGTATGACAGGGCTTTCCTACGAGCAGTACTTC. It yields the protein CASSMTGLSYEQYF.

This clone was seen only a few times. The chain recombines TRBV10-3 with TRBJ1-6; D uncertain. The germline CDR1 and CDR2 sequences are ENHRY and SYGVKD. V dropped 4 bases and J dropped 5 bases, with 9 bases sitting between them. This CDR3 comprises 14 residues. CDR3 DNA: TGTGCCATCAGTGGAGACTCTAATAATTCACCCCTCCACTTT. Its translation: CAISGDSNNSPLHF.

V is TRBV30 and J is TRBJ1-6; 8 positions match TRBD1. Germline loops: CDR1 GTSNPN, CDR2 SVGIG (reference sequence). The CDR3 is made up of 14 amino acids. With 3 bases clipped from V and 10 bases from J, the junction kept 8 bases outside the gene matches. The CDR3 region is CAWSLQGVSSPLHF. The CDR3 DNA follows: TGTGCCTGGAGCCTACAGGGGGTAAGCTCACCCCTCCACTTT.

V is TRBV5-5 and J is TRBJ2-3, with a tentative D call TRBD1 (6 bases). Trimming took 4 bases from V and 1 from J, leaving 10 bases between them. The V gene's germline CDR1 is SGHKS and CDR2 YYEKEE (reference sequence). CDR3 length: 14 residues. This CDR3 is CASSRQAGTDTQYF. In DNA form, the CDR3 reads TGTGCCAGCAGCCGACAGGCGGGCACAGATACGCAGTATTTT.

The genes are TRBV5-1 and TRBJ2-5; D unclear. The ends were cut back, 5 bases at V and 1 base at J, with 9 bases in the middle. Germline CDR1 is SGHRS and CDR2 is YFSETQ. The length of the CDR3 is 13 residues. CDR3: CASSFRVQETQYF. The CDR3 bases are TGCGCCAGCAGTTTTAGGGTCCAAGAGACCCAGTACTTC.

The CDR3 reads CASSKPADNSPLHF. The DNA for the CDR3 is TGTGCCAGCAGTAAACCCGCGGATAATTCACCCCTCCACTTT. This chain links TRBV27 with TRBJ1-6, with D uncertain. This CDR3 is 14 amino acids long. V lost 5 bases and J 5 bases, leaving 10 bases between the germline ends. Germline V gene data show CDR1 as MNHEY and CDR2 as SMNVEV (reference sequence).

V and J are TRBV5-1 and TRBJ2-1; TRBD2 aligns across 11 bases. The CDR3 is 18 amino acids. In germline, CDR1 is SGHRS, CDR2 YFSETQ. V was clipped by 4 bases and J by 6 bases; unmatched bases: 15. For the CDR3, the DNA is TGCGCCAGCAGCGGACCAATAGCGGGAGGGATGGTGTGCAATGAGCAGTTCTTC. It translates to CASSGPIAGGMVCNEQFF.

This chain links TRBV18 with TRBJ1-3, with a tentative D call TRBD1 (6 bases). Germline loops: CDR1 KGHSH, CDR2 LQKENI. CDR3 length: 15 residues. Trimming took 6 bases from V and 1 from J, leaving 13 bases between them. Written as DNA, the CDR3 is TGTGCCAGCTCCCTGGAGCAGGGGTCTGGAAACACCATATATTTT. Its translation: CASSLEQGSGNTIYF.

The V gene is TRBV19, the J gene TRBJ1-5, with D maybe TRBD1 (5 bases). Looked up from germline, CDR1 is LNHDA and CDR2 is SQIVND (reference sequence). Trimming took 7 bases from V and 3 from J, leaving 19 bases between them. The CDR3 is 16 residues long. Here the CDR3 reads CASNFGQGQINQPQHF. In DNA, the CDR3 is TGTGCCAGTAACTTCGGGCAGGGTCAAATCAATCAGCCCCAGCATTTT.

The chain links TRBV5-1 to TRBJ1-3; TRBD1 might be the D (5 bases). Trimming shortened V by 4 bases and J by 4 bases, and 12 bases separated the two germline ends. The CDR3 contains 14 residues. The germline gives CDR1 SGHRS, CDR2 YFSETQ. The CDR3 bases are TGCGCCAGCAGCCTGACAGTCCAGGGAAACACCATATATTTT. Translated: CASSLTVQGNTIYF.

The chain couples TRBV29-1 to TRBJ2-7; a possible D gene is TRBD2 (5 bases). The germline CDR1 and CDR2 sequences are SQVTM and ANQGSEA. The V end lost 6 bases, the J end lost 3 bases, and 18 bases lay between the germline ends. The CDR3 totals 14 residues. CDR3 residues: CSVTNRYPNYEQYF. DNA for the CDR3: TGCAGCGTGACTAACAGATACCCCAACTACGAGCAGTACTTC.

The chain employs TRBV6-5 and TRBJ1-1; D may be TRBD1 (6 bases). V lost 6 bases, J lost 4 bases, and 12 bases lay in between. The V gene's germline CDR1 is MNHEY and CDR2 SVGAGI. This CDR3 has 13 amino acids. DNA for the CDR3: TGTGCCAGCAGCAAGCAGGGGCCCACTGAAGCTTTCTTT. Amino acid sequence: CASSKQGPTEAFF.

V is TRBV5-6 and J is TRBJ1-2; TRBD1 matches at 8 bases. V dropped 5 bases and J dropped 6; count of bases not matched to a gene: 6. This CDR3 has 13 amino acids. In germline, CDR1 is SGHDT, CDR2 YYEEEE. The CDR3 sequence: CASRRTGNDGYTF. In nucleotides, the CDR3 is TGTGCCAGCAGGCGGACAGGGAATGATGGCTACACCTTC.

The chain joins TRBV19 to TRBJ1-5; D gene ambiguous. Germline values: CDR1 LNHDA, CDR2 SQIVND (reference sequence). Trimming removed 5 bases at V and 11 bases at J, with 10 bases between. CDR3 length: 11 residues. CDR3 in amino acids: CASSPVVAQHF. CDR3 nucleotides: TGTGCCAGTAGTCCGGTGGTGGCCCAGCATTTT.

The chain links TRBV2 to TRBJ2-2; TRBD1 might be the D (5 bases). Trimming removed 4 bases from V and 0 bases from J, with 9 bases in between. Looked up from germline, CDR1 is SNHLY and CDR2 is FYNNEI. This CDR3 has 15 residues. The CDR3 DNA is TGTGCCAGCAGTGTTCAACAGGCGAACACCGGGGAGCTGTTTTTT. Translation: CASSVQQANTGELFF.

This clone was detected only a few times. CDR3 in DNA: TGTGCCAGCAGCTTCCGGGAGGGCTACGAGCAGTACTTC. The encoded protein is CASSFREGYEQYF. The rearrangement joins TRBV5-4 to TRBJ2-7; 8 nucleotides line up with TRBD2. CDR1 is SGHNT and CDR2 is YYREEE in the germline V gene (reference sequence). This CDR3 region has 13 residues. V dropped 2 bases and J dropped 3; count of bases not matched to a gene: 1.

This clone was found a few times. The chain couples TRBV5-4 to TRBJ2-5; D is unclear. The CDR3 extends over 13 amino acids. Per germline, CDR1 SGHNT and CDR2 YYREEE (reference sequence). The V and J ends lost 0 bases and 4 bases respectively, with 7 bases between them. CDR3 sequence: CASSLVPVETQYF. CDR3 nucleotides: TGTGCCAGCAGCTTGGTACCGGTAGAGACCCAGTACTTC.

This chain links TRBV7-2 with TRBJ1-4, with D unresolved. The germline V gene encodes CDR1 SGHTA and CDR2 FQGNSA. The germline V and J ends were trimmed by 7 bases and 1 base, with 10 bases remaining between them. The length of the CDR3 is 14 residues. The CDR3 loop reads CASNFGGTNEKLFF. CDR3 nucleotide sequence: TGTGCCAGCAATTTCGGTGGAACTAATGAAAAACTGTTTTTT.

The chain carries TRBV18 and TRBJ1-5; possible D gene TRBD1, 6 bases. CDR3 length equals 13 residues. V was trimmed by 4 bases and J by 5 bases, leaving 9 bases between them. The germline V gene encodes CDR1 KGHSH and CDR2 LQKENI. This CDR3 reads CASSLQGDQPQHF. The CDR3 DNA sequence: TGTGCCAGCTCACTACAGGGAGATCAGCCCCAGCATTTT. Drawing the rest from reference TRBV18 and TRBJ1-5, the complete variable domain is NAGVMQNPRHLVRRRGQEARLRCSPMKGHSHVYWYRQLPEEGLKFMVYLQKENIIDESGMPKERFSAEFPKEGPSILRIQQVVRGDSAAYFCASSLQGDQPQHFGDGTRLSIL.

The chain couples TRBV3-1 (or the pseudogene TRBV3-2) to TRBJ2-7; D may be TRBD1 (5 bases). The V end lost 1 base, the J end lost 0 bases, and 13 bases lay between the germline ends. This CDR3 contains 16 residues. Germline values: CDR1 LGHDT, CDR2 YNNKEL (reference sequence). In nucleotides, the CDR3 is TGTGCCAGCAGCCAAGTTCCGGACATTAGCTCCTACGAGCAGTACTTC. Its protein is CASSQVPDISSYEQYF.

V usage is TRBV11-2 and J usage is TRBJ2-2, with D tentatively TRBD2 (6 bases). CDR1 and CDR2 (germline): SGHAT, FQNNGV. This CDR3 is built from 18 residues. Deletions cut 5 bases from V and 3 bases from J, with 22 bases between. CDR3 protein: CASSPRGTSNIDTGELFF. The CDR3 DNA reads as TGTGCCAGCAGCCCCCGGGGGACCTCAAATATAGACACCGGGGAGCTGTTTTTT.

The genes are TRBV10-1 and TRBJ2-2; D is undetermined. The CDR3 spans 12 residues. V shed 7 bases and J shed 1 base, with 4 bases lying between them. Germline CDR1 WNHNN, CDR2 SYGVQD (reference sequence). The CDR3 nucleotides read TGCGCCAGCAAGCAGAACACCGGGGAGCTGTTTTTT. Translated: CASKQNTGELFF.

This clone was detected only once. This chain links TRBV11-2 with TRBJ2-5; D not certain. Germline V CDR1 and CDR2: SGHAT, FQNNGV. The CDR3 sequence is 14 residues long. Trimming left V 4 bases short and J 5 bases short, with 14 bases between. CDR3 nucleotides: TGTGCCAGCAGCTCGTCAGAAGGGCCTGAGACCCAGTACTTC. Translated: CASSSSEGPETQYF.

CDR3 DNA: TGTGCCAGCAGCTTAGTGTCCGGGGGGATCTACGAGCAGTACTTC. As protein: CASSLVSGGIYEQYF. The chain employs TRBV7-2 and TRBJ2-7, with 7 bases that match TRBD2. V lost 1 base, J lost 3 bases, and 6 bases stayed unmatched. CDR1 SGHTA and CDR2 FQGNSA come from the germline V gene. CDR3 length: 15 residues.

The chain combines TRBV5-1 with TRBJ2-7; unclear D gene. Trimming removed 4 bases at V and 2 bases at J, with 10 bases between. CDR3 length: 13 residues. Germline V lookup: CDR1 SGHRS, CDR2 YFSETQ. CDR3 sequence (DNA): TGCGCCAGCAGCCTGGACGGACCCTACGAGCAGTACTTC. Translated: CASSLDGPYEQYF.

This chain connects TRBV27 to TRBJ2-1; no reliable D call. The V end was cut by 0 bases, the J end by 9 bases, with 12 bases between. The CDR3 extends over 14 amino acids. The germline V gene has CDR1 MNHEY and CDR2 SMNVEV (reference sequence). The CDR3 region is CASSLSFARSEQFF. The CDR3, as DNA: TGTGCCAGCAGTTTATCCTTCGCTCGCAGTGAGCAGTTCTTC.

Only one count was recorded for this clone. The V gene is TRBV19, the J gene TRBJ1-4; tentative D call: TRBD1 (5 bases). The CDR3 has 17 residues. Germline-derived CDR1 and CDR2 are LNHDA and SQIVND (reference sequence). Trimming cost V 5 bases and J 8 bases, with 24 bases left between them. The CDR3 sequence: CASSSLPGGTALEKLFF. In nucleotides, the CDR3 is TGTGCCAGTAGTTCGCTCCCGGGCGGGACCGCTTTAGAAAAACTGTTTTTT.

CDR3 protein: CASSQERDHRFGPQHF. DNA of the CDR3: TGTGCCAGCAGCCAAGAGAGGGATCATCGGTTTGGTCCCCAGCATTTT. The chain links TRBV4-2 to TRBJ1-5; no definite D call. Germline V CDR1 and CDR2: LGHNA, YNFKEQ. The CDR3 is made up of 16 amino acids. V lost 0 bases to trimming and J lost 10 bases, with 19 bases between them.

This clone has just one count. One end of the junction does not line up with germline, which may come from a read error. The chain is built from TRBV6-5 and TRBJ1-5; D is unresolved. This CDR3 is 14 amino acids long. Germline lookup yields CDR1 MNHEY and CDR2 SVGAGI. The CDR3 sequence is CASSDSQENQPQHF. CDR3 DNA: TGTGCCAGCAGTGACTCTCAAGAAAATCAGCCCCAGCATTTT.

The chain carries TRBV5-1 and TRBJ2-7; no firm D call. CDR1 and CDR2 from the germline V gene are SGHRS and YFSETQ. With 2 bases removed from V and 1 base from J, the gap between germline ends came to 13 bases. The CDR3 is 15 residues long. The CDR3 DNA reads TGCGCCAGCAGCTTCGAACGGACGGAGTCCTACGAGCAGTACTTC. The encoded protein is CASSFERTESYEQYF.

This chain uses TRBV4-3 with TRBJ1-1; the D gene is possibly TRBD1 (6 bases). The germline V and J ends were trimmed by 3 bases and 6 bases, with 14 bases remaining between them. The CDR3 spans 14 residues. The germline V gene has CDR1 LGHNA and CDR2 YSLEER. The CDR3 here is CASSQASGGPEAFF. The DNA of the CDR3 is TGCGCCAGCAGCCAGGCCTCGGGGGGGCCTGAAGCTTTCTTT.